This entry lists 30 T cell receptor beta chains sequenced from one sample in a study of TIL therapy for anti-PD-1-resistant metastatic lung cancer. This was the immunoSEQ v3 assay. Assay used: immunoSEQ multiplex PCR; TCRdb lists only in-frame clones, some missing. The sample lists tens of thousands of clones; around 85% were seen once. Time point defined: pre-treatment sample, taken before nivolumab and TIL therapy. The source was blood, collected at baseline. The origin of the receptors is a person aged 30 to 80 with non-small cell lung cancer.

The genes are TRBV5-1 and TRBJ2-2, with 9 bases matching TRBD1. V lost 7 bases and J lost 5; bases outside the gene matches: 6. CDR1 and CDR2 from the germline V gene are SGHRS and YFSETQ. The CDR3 contains 14 residues. CDR3 in amino acids: CASGGQGWTGELFF. CDR3 nucleotides: TGCGCCAGCGGAGGACAGGGGTGGACCGGGGAGCTGTTTTTT.

The chain recombines TRBV4-1 with TRBJ2-1; the D gene is possibly TRBD1 (7 bases). The length of the CDR3 is 14 residues. V lost 1 base and J lost 8, with 12 bases in between. The germline V gene encodes CDR1 MGHRA and CDR2 YSYEKL. CDR3 in amino acids: CASSQGQGGDEQFF. The CDR3 nucleotides are TGCGCCAGCAGCCAAGGGCAGGGGGGCGATGAGCAGTTCTTC.

This clone was observed a single time. V and J are TRBV7-8 and TRBJ2-3, with unresolved D. Trimming took 3 bases from V and 0 from J, leaving 10 bases between them. The CDR3 is 15 amino acids. Germline V lookup: CDR1 SGHVS, CDR2 FQNEAQ. DNA for the CDR3: TGTGCCAGCAGCTTTGGGCTACCGAGCACAGATACGCAGTATTTT. This gives the protein CASSFGLPSTDTQYF.

This clone is a singleton in its sample. This chain joins TRBV19 and TRBJ1-5; D call uncertain. V was pared by 8 bases and J by 5 bases, with 13 bases between. The CDR3 contains 13 residues. Germline V CDR1 and CDR2: LNHDA, SQIVND (reference sequence). CDR3 in amino acids: CASVGGRDQPQHF. DNA for the CDR3: TGTGCCAGTGTTGGAGGGCGCGATCAGCCCCAGCATTTT.

The V call is TRBV6-5, the J call TRBJ2-3; weak D call: TRBD2 (7 bases). CDR1 is MNHEY, CDR2 SVGAGI, per germline. CDR3 length: 14 residues. Trimming shortened V by 10 bases and J by 4 bases, and 18 bases separated the two germline ends. The CDR3 spells CATAGLGGPDTQYF. As DNA, the CDR3 is TGTGCCACCGCGGGCTTGGGGGGGCCAGATACGCAGTATTTT.

CDR3 nucleotide sequence: TGTGCCAGTAATCGGGAGTCGGCCTACAATGAGCAGTTCTTC. Its protein is CASNRESAYNEQFF. The chain recombines TRBV28 with TRBJ2-1, with D tentatively TRBD2 (6 bases). The CDR3 is made up of 14 amino acids. Trimming took 9 bases from V and 2 from J, leaving 14 bases between them. Per germline, CDR1 MDHEN and CDR2 SYDVKM.

The V call is TRBV2, the J call TRBJ1-4; the D is unclear. CDR3 length: 14 residues. V was shortened by 4 bases and J by 3 bases, with 9 bases between the two germline ends. Germline V gene lookup returns CDR1 SNHLY and CDR2 FYNNEI. This CDR3 is CASSVKRANEKLFF. CDR3 DNA: TGTGCCAGCAGTGTAAAGCGGGCTAATGAAAAACTGTTTTTT.

This chain links TRBV7-2 with TRBJ1-2; tentative D call: TRBD1 (5 bases). The CDR3 contains 14 residues. The germline gives CDR1 SGHTA, CDR2 FQGNSA. Between the trimmed V and J ends, which lost 4 bases and 3 bases, there was a span of 12 bases. CDR3 sequence (DNA): TGTGCCAGCAGCTCGATCCCGACAGACTATGGCTACACCTTC. This translates into CASSSIPTDYGYTF.

This sequence joins TRBV12-3 or TRBV12-4 and TRBJ2-2; 7 positions agree with TRBD1. The J segment lost 5 bases and the V segment lost 8 bases, leaving 5 bases of the junction unmatched. This CDR3 comprises 13 residues. The CDR3 spells CASQRGHTGELFF. The CDR3 DNA reads as TGTGCCAGCCAAAGGGGGCATACCGGGGAGCTGTTTTTT.

The chain employs TRBV5-6 and TRBJ2-3; 13 nucleotides align to TRBD2. Germline V CDR1 and CDR2: SGHDT, YYEEEE. Unmatched junction bases numbered 9, after V lost 0 bases and J lost 2 bases. The CDR3 runs 19 residues. In DNA, the CDR3 is TGTGCCAGCAGCTTGGCCGGACTAGCGGGGGCCCTTTCCACAGATACGCAGTATTTT. This codes for CASSLAGLAGALSTDTQYF.

The gene calls are TRBV15 and TRBJ2-2; D not resolved. Germline V lookup: CDR1 LNHNV, CDR2 YYDKDF (reference sequence). CDR3 length equals 14 residues. Trimming shortened V by 0 bases and J by 5 bases, and 7 bases separated the two germline ends. The chain's CDR3 is CATSRERPTGELFF. The CDR3 DNA reads TGTGCCACCAGCAGAGAGAGGCCGACCGGGGAGCTGTTTTTT.

The V gene is TRBV4-3, the J gene TRBJ2-7; 7 bases match TRBD1. V was pared by 1 base and J by 3 bases, with 6 bases of the junction left unmatched. The CDR3 is 15 residues long. Germline assignment: CDR1 LGHNA and CDR2 YSLEER. Written as DNA, the CDR3 is TGCGCCAGCAGCCAAGGGACAGGACGGGGCTACGAGCAGTACTTC. Protein product: CASSQGTGRGYEQYF.

The chain joins TRBV12-3 or TRBV12-4 to TRBJ2-3; no reliable D call. Trimming pared 6 bases from V and 14 bases from J, leaving 15 bases between. This CDR3 spans 11 amino acids. In nucleotides, the CDR3 is TGTGCCAGCAGCCTGGGCCAAACACGGTATTTT. Amino acid sequence: CASSLGQTRYF.

V gene TRBV4-3 combines with J gene TRBJ1-1; 8 bases align to TRBD1. Per germline, CDR1 LGHNA and CDR2 YSLEER. The CDR3 is 16 amino acids. The V segment lost 1 base and the J segment 2 bases; nucleotides outside the gene matches: 6. CDR3 bases: TGCGCCAGCAGCCAAGGGGTCGGACAGGGAAACACTGAAGCTTTCTTT. The encoded protein is CASSQGVGQGNTEAFF.

This sequence joins TRBV20-1 and TRBJ2-6; D unresolved. CDR3 length: 14 residues. Between the trimmed V and J ends, which lost 3 bases and 4 bases, there was a span of 10 bases. The germline V gene encodes CDR1 DFQATT and CDR2 SNEGSKA (reference sequence). The CDR3 nucleotides are TGCAGTGCTAGTTGGGTACCCGGGGCCAACGTCCTGACTTTC. This sequence encodes CSASWVPGANVLTF.

The chain has TRBV30 and TRBJ1-4, with D uncertain. Germline CDR1 and CDR2: GTSNPN and SVGIG (reference sequence). V shed 5 bases and J shed 7 bases, with 11 bases lying between them. The CDR3 has 12 residues. This chain's CDR3 is CAWGEGVEKLFF. DNA for the CDR3: TGTGCCTGGGGAGAAGGTGTTGAAAAACTGTTTTTT.

The V gene is TRBV4-3, the J gene TRBJ1-4; D remains ambiguous. CDR3 length: 16 amino acids. CDR1 is LGHNA, CDR2 YSLEER, per germline. Trimming stripped 4 bases from V and 1 base from J, with 13 bases between. CDR3 sequence reads: CASSRQIGKTNEKLFF. In nucleotides, the CDR3 is TGCGCCAGCAGCCGTCAAATTGGGAAAACTAATGAAAAACTGTTTTTT.

The chain employs TRBV14 and TRBJ2-4; maybe TRBD1 (5 bases). Per germline, CDR1 SGHDN and CDR2 FVKESK. V shed 1 base and J shed 3 bases, with 13 bases lying between them. The CDR3 is 16 residues long. As DNA, the CDR3 is TGTGCCAGCAGCCAAGGTCAGGGATGGGGCAAAAACATTCAGTACTTC. Its protein is CASSQGQGWGKNIQYF.

CDR3: CASSHLTLGGQETQYF. DNA of the CDR3: TGTGCCAGCTCGCACCTCACTTTAGGGGGCCAAGAGACCCAGTACTTC. The chain is built from TRBV2 and TRBJ2-5, with D possibly TRBD1 on 6 matching bases. Looked up from germline, CDR1 is SNHLY and CDR2 is FYNNEI. Trimming shortened V by 8 bases and J by 1 base, and 20 bases separated the two germline ends. There are 16 residues in the CDR3.

V is TRBV11-2 and J is TRBJ1-6; D is possibly TRBD1 (5 bases). There are 14 residues in the CDR3. Germline CDR1 reads SGHAT; CDR2 reads FQNNGV. Trimming shortened V by 1 base and J by 8 bases, and 9 bases separated the two germline ends. Here the CDR3 DNA reads TGTGCCAGCAGCTTAGGGGGGGTTGATTCACCCCTCCACTTT. Translation gives CASSLGGVDSPLHF.

The genes are TRBV6-7 and TRBJ1-5; possible D gene TRBD1, 5 bases. TRBV6-7 is labeled an ORF, and its function is uncertain. The V end lost 6 bases, the J end lost 0 bases, and 12 bases lay between the germline ends. CDR3 length: 15 amino acids. The CDR3 spells CASSPGSHSNQPQHF. The CDR3 region has the DNA TGTGCCAGCAGCCCAGGGAGTCATAGCAATCAGCCCCAGCATTTT.

The V and J genes are TRBV7-2 and TRBJ2-5; 7 bases match TRBD2. Germline V gene data show CDR1 as SGHTA and CDR2 as FQGNSA. With 5 bases clipped from V and 7 bases from J, the junction kept 10 bases outside the gene matches. The CDR3 covers 14 residues. The CDR3 sequence is CASSDTAGRGTQYF. The CDR3 DNA reads TGTGCCAGCAGCGATACGGCGGGGAGGGGGACCCAGTACTTC.

This rearrangement joins TRBV5-6 to TRBJ2-7; D possibly uses TRBD1 or TRBD2 (5 bases each). The length of the CDR3 is 13 residues. Trimming removed 6 bases from V and 4 bases from J, with 14 bases in between. Germline V gene sequence: CDR1 SGHDT, CDR2 YYEEEE. CDR3 coding DNA: TGTGCCAGCACCTTTGGGGCGGGTTACGAGCAGTACTTC. It encodes CASTFGAGYEQYF.

The chain joins TRBV19 to TRBJ2-5; D unclear. The V gene lost 5 bases and the J gene lost 4 bases, with 20 bases spanning the gap. The CDR3 totals 16 residues. Germline lookup yields CDR1 LNHDA and CDR2 SQIVND (reference sequence). The CDR3: CASSGLQLIDRETQYF. The DNA of the CDR3 is TGTGCCAGTAGTGGGCTACAGCTTATAGATCGAGAGACCCAGTACTTC. The full variable domain, its missing parts supplied by reference TRBV19 and TRBJ2-5, is DGGITQSPKYLFRKEGQNVTLSCEQNLNHDAMYWYRQDPGQGLRLIYYSQIVNDFQKGDIAEGYSVSREKKESFPLTVTSAQKNPTAFYLCASSGLQLIDRETQYFGPGTRLLVL.

This clone was seen just once. The V gene is TRBV28, the J gene TRBJ1-1, with D possibly being TRBD1 (5 bases). The germline V and J ends were trimmed by 5 bases and 1 base, with 11 bases remaining between them. The CDR3 has 14 residues. The germline V gene has CDR1 MDHEN and CDR2 SYDVKM. Here the CDR3 DNA reads TGTGCCAGCAGTGACACGACAGAGAACACTGAAGCTTTCTTT. Protein sequence: CASSDTTENTEAFF.

The V gene is TRBV29-1, the J gene TRBJ2-7; 9 bases are shared with TRBD2. Germline V gene lookup returns CDR1 SQVTM and CDR2 ANQGSEA. CDR3 length equals 15 residues. Germline trimming cut 1 base from V and 4 bases from J; bases unmatched to any gene: 8. The CDR3 DNA reads as TGCAGCGTTGAAGGGGGGGCTAGCGGGATGTACGAGCAGTACTTC. Protein sequence: CSVEGGASGMYEQYF.

J is TRBJ2-2 and V is TRBV9; D remains unclear. The CDR3 covers 16 residues. V dropped 1 base and J dropped 4 bases, with 14 bases sitting between them. The V gene's germline CDR1 is SGDLS and CDR2 YYNGEE. The CDR3 DNA sequence: TGTGCCAGCAGCGTAAGTCATCAGTCAATCACCGGGGAGCTGTTTTTT. Protein: CASSVSHQSITGELFF.

This clone was recorded once. The rearrangement uses TRBV10-3 and TRBJ1-4; D is perhaps TRBD1 (6 bases). Germline CDR1 and CDR2: ENHRY and SYGVKD. This CDR3 is built from 14 residues. V was cut by 2 bases and J by 7 bases, with 11 bases left in between. The CDR3 is CAISETGQAEKLFF. In DNA, the CDR3 is TGTGCCATCAGTGAGACAGGGCAAGCTGAAAAACTGTTTTTT.

This chain joins TRBV6-5 and TRBJ2-3, with TRBD1 matching over 8 bases. The CDR3 runs to 12 residues. V gave up 10 bases and J gave up 7 bases; unmatched junction bases: 7. The germline CDR1 and CDR2 sequences are MNHEY and SVGAGI. The CDR3 DNA reads TGTGCCACGGGACAGGCCTCCCATACGCAGTATTTT. Its protein is CATGQASHTQYF.

The rearrangement joins TRBV2 to TRBJ2-7; D possibly uses TRBD1 or TRBD2 (8 bases each). V was cut by 8 bases and J by 3 bases, with 17 bases left in between. The V gene's germline CDR1 is SNHLY and CDR2 FYNNEI. This CDR3 spans 14 amino acids. CDR3 protein: CASRGGQANYEQYF. The CDR3 coding sequence is TGTGCCAGCCGGGGGGGACAGGCAAACTACGAGCAGTACTTC.